This T cell receptor (beta chain) was sequenced for a study of shared clonotypes between healthy human individuals. Broader study findings: Relative to their counterparts shared across all four donors, non-shared clonotypes exhibited diminished generation probabilities. Rarefaction demonstrated incomplete sorted-subset sequencing despite large depth.

The naive CD8 population came from CD45RO-negative cells selected for CCR7, without terminally differentiated effector memory CD45RA+ cells. The CDR3 consists of 16 residues. V was clipped by 2 bases and J by 1 base, with 14 bases between them. In germline, CDR1 is SGHDN, CDR2 FVKESK. Regarding this clone: Its antigen is undetermined.

Produced via immunoSEQ multiplex PCR; TCRdb's table is partial and in-frame only. The table lists about 2.1 million clones, 85% to 95% of them singletons. V gene TRBV14 combines with J gene TRBJ2-5, with D perhaps TRBD1 (6 bases). Sequencing input: naive CD8+ T cells from PBMCs. This clonotype was obtained from a man aged 18-30 years in good health. Some clones in this sample may be carry-over from other donors' samples. As DNA, the CDR3 is TGTGCCAGCAGCCAAATACAGGGTAGCATCCAAGAGACCCAGTACTTC. Amino acids: CASSQIQGSIQETQYF.